The sequence of this T cell receptor (beta chain) was determined in a study of T cell clonotyping in hematopoietic cell transplantation (dated by TCRdb to the early 2020s). Concerning the study at large: In the study, over a hundred blood samples were gathered from over 30 consecutive transplant recipients and their related donors. Recruitment of patients ran from late 2015 to early 2017, and follow-up continued until late 2020 or until death.

Details on this clone: Its recognized antigen is unknown. One base away there is no much larger clone; base qualities are not given.

With the immunoSEQ assay, which is a bias-controlled multiplex PCR relying on V- and J-specific primers, TCR beta CDR3 regions were amplified from genomic DNA. In a second PCR step, the CDR3 amplicons were tagged with a proprietary barcode plus Illumina adapter sequences. An Illumina MiSeq instrument was used for sequencing of the CDR3 libraries. Concerning the study's data processing: immunoSEQ Analyzer 3.0 was used for export and quality control, with R Bioconductor and Immunarch used for downstream analyses. Repertoire metrics were calculated using only productive rearrangements within the normalized downsampled data set. In the normalized cohort, clonotypes with more than 5 templates were defined as pathologically expanded. Repertoire diversity was measured with the Inverse Simpson Index. The non-normalized data set was used for CMV-specificity analyses so that all clonotypes could be captured. The table was pulled from immuneACCESS by TCRdb, which kept in-frame rearrangements only. Such tables lose some clones; where checked, under half of the loss comes from unresolved V genes, and the rest has no known cause. V, J and clone size reflect that table, while D and trimming were determined from the DNA. This sample holds some 11,000 clones; 45% to 50% were observed only once. More than 8.5% of the sample lies in the top ten.

On the study overall, not on this receptor specifically: Recipient TCR diversity fell after transplant, with pathologically expanded clonotypes rising progressively from day 30 to day 180. Inverse Simpson Index values from donors and from recipients before transplant predicted broader TCR repertoire diversity after transplant. The sample size was limited and the cells went unsorted, which meant the CD4 and CD8 repertoire contributions could not be told apart. Recipient repertoires showed only a small fraction of overlap with donor repertoires, and over 97% appeared de novo at the given depth.

Including the terminal cysteine and phenylalanine, the CDR3 comprises 15 residues. Here the CDR3 DNA is all that survives: 45 bases in frame from base 1. CDR1 and CDR2 are read off the germline V gene as SGDLS and YYNGEE. After removal of 3 bases from V and 2 bases from J, the junction retains 8 bases not matched to a gene. The meaning of the sample's time point label: 30 days after allo-HCT. Blood samples were obtained from recipients approximately 28 days before transplant and at days 30, 100 and 180 after transplant. Nuclei Lysis Solution was used to extract genomic DNA from fresh or cryopreserved unfractionated peripheral blood mononuclear cells.

The source material was PBMCs, sampled 30 days after allogeneic stem cell transplant. The sequence was collected from a male patient aged 50 or older who had an allogeneic stem cell transplant from an unrelated donor, so the T cells may come from the graft donor. Some clones in this sample may be carry-over from other donors' samples. The receptor chain draws on TRBV9 and TRBJ2-7; TRBD2 fits 7 bases in the junction. The CDR3 region reads CASSAGLGQTYEQYF. The sequence in DNA is TGTGCCAGCAGCGCCGGACTAGGTCAGACCTACGAGCAGTACTTC.